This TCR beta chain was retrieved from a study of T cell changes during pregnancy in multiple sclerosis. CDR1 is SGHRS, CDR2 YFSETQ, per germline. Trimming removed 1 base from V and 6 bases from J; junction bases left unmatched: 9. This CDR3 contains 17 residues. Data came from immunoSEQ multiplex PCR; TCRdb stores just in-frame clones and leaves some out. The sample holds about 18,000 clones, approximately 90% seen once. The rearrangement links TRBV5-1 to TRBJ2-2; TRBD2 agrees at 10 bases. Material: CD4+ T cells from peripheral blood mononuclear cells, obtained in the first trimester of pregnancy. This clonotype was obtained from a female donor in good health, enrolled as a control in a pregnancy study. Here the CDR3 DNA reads TGCGCCAGCAGCTTGTCCAGCGGGAGGGCCCGGGCCGGGGAGCTGTTTTTT. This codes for CASSLSSGRARAGELFF.